This TCR beta chain derives from a study of preoperative IRX-2 immunotherapy in early breast cancer. Treatment noted: preoperative locoregional IRX-2 cytokine immunotherapy. Samples came from a phase Ib trial of preoperative locoregional IRX-2 cytokine immunotherapy. Profiled with immunoSEQ multiplex PCR; TCRdb holds only in-frame clones, not every one. The repertoire includes 30,000 to 45,000 clones, roughly four fifths of them detected once, and nearly 1.5% sits in the top ten. Germline V gives CDR1 SGDLS, CDR2 YYNGEE. This CDR3 has 15 amino acids. Trimming stripped 0 bases from V and 6 bases from J, with 13 bases between.

Sequencing was performed on lymph node tissue, taken after IRX-2 immunotherapy. The chain uses TRBV9 and TRBJ2-1; D possibly corresponds to TRBD1 (6 bases). This clonotype originated in a human donor with breast cancer. The CDR3 region is CASSVGAGVSNEQFF. In nucleotides, the CDR3 is TGTGCCAGCAGCGTAGGGGCAGGGGTTAGCAATGAGCAGTTCTTC. The entire variable domain, with the rest obtained from reference TRBV9 and TRBJ2-1, is as follows: DSGVTQTPKHLITATGQRVTLRCSPRSGDLSVYWYQQSLDQGLQFLIQYYNGEERAKGNILERFSAQQFPDLHSELNLSSLELGDSALYFCASSVGAGVSNEQFFGPGTRLTVL.